A selection of T cell receptor beta chains follows, all from one sample in a study of CD4+ T cells in melanoma. Some clones are missing from TCRdb's copy, which holds only in-frame ones; the method was immunoSEQ multiplex PCR. The sample consists of about 16,000 clones, roughly four fifths of them appearing once. The sequenced sample was cells from a culture (not recorded whether cultured in vitro). The receptors shown here come from a human donor with melanoma. The CDR3 runs from the conserved cysteine through the conserved F or W. Fields, in order: CDR3 DNA, CDR3 protein, clone size, D gene, V gene, J gene. A D gene is named only where the DNA matches it firmly. Size values are once, few and many counts, or a class for expanded clones, and some rows have none.

TGCGCCAGCAGCGTAGACGGCTCTGGGGCCAACGTCCTGACTTTC,CASSVDGSGANVLTF,NA,NA,TRBV5-1,TRBJ2-6
TGTGCCAGCAGCTTAGCGGTGGGAGTTCGGGGCTATGGCTACACCTTC,CASSLAVGVRGYGYTF,NA,NA,TRBV7-9,TRBJ1-2
TGTGCCATCAGTGCCGGGACTAGCGGGGGGGCAGGTGAGCAGTTCTTC,CAISAGTSGGAGEQFF,NA,TRBD2,TRBV6-1,TRBJ2-1
TGTGCCAGCAGTCAGCAGGGGGCCAGGAGCACTGAAGCTTTCTTT,CASSQQGARSTEAFF,NA,TRBD1,TRBV2,TRBJ1-1
TGTGCCAGCAGGAAGACAGGGGGGGGCTATGGCTACACCTTC,CASRKTGGGYGYTF,NA,TRBD1,TRBV7-8,TRBJ1-2
TGTGCCAGCAGCTTAACCCCCGGACAGGGACCCCTCCACTTT,CASSLTPGQGPLHF,once,TRBD1,TRBV7-2,TRBJ1-6
TGCGCCAGCAGCCAAGTGACAGTGAACACTGAAGCTTTCTTT,CASSQVTVNTEAFF,NA,NA,TRBV4-1,TRBJ1-1
TGTGCCAGTAGAACAGGAGCCCCTAGGGACACCATATATTTT,CASRTGAPRDTIYF,NA,NA,TRBV19,TRBJ1-3
TGTGCCTGGAAAAATCCGGGACAGGGGGCTTACGAGCAGTACTTC,CAWKNPGQGAYEQYF,NA,TRBD1,TRBV30,TRBJ2-7
TGTGCCAGCAGTTTATCGCCCACAGGGAGGCATACGCAGTATTTT,CASSLSPTGRHTQYF,NA,NA,TRBV27,TRBJ2-3
TGCGCCAGCAGCTCAAGGGAAGCGGGGGGGAGCAGTGAGCAGTTCTTC,CASSSREAGGSSEQFF,NA,TRBD2,TRBV5-1,TRBJ2-1
TGTGCCAGCAGCTTAACCGGGACACTTAACACTGAAGCTTTCTTT,CASSLTGTLNTEAFF,NA,NA,TRBV7-9,TRBJ1-1
TGCGCCAGCAGCTTCGCCAGAGATACGCAGTATTTT,CASSFARDTQYF,NA,NA,TRBV5-1,TRBJ2-3
TGCGCCAGCACAACTCAGGGAGGCCAAGAGACCCAGTACTTC,CASTTQGGQETQYF,NA,NA,TRBV5-1,TRBJ2-5
TGTGCCAGCAGCAGCAATTGGAACACTGAAGCTTTCTTT,CASSSNWNTEAFF,NA,NA,TRBV6-4,TRBJ1-1
TGTGCCAGCAGTGCCGACAGGGACTATGGCTACACCTTC,CASSADRDYGYTF,once,TRBD1,TRBV6-1,TRBJ1-2
TGTGCCAGCGTACGACAGGGGGCAGCTTTCTTT,CASVRQGAAFF,NA,TRBD1,TRBV6-6,TRBJ1-1
TGTGCCAGCAGCCTGACCCCCTTCGGGGGAGAGACCCAGTACTTC,CASSLTPFGGETQYF,few,NA,TRBV7-3,TRBJ2-5
TGTGCCAGCAGCTTACCTCCGGGACTCCATACGCAGTATTTT,CASSLPPGLHTQYF,NA,NA,TRBV11-2,TRBJ2-3
TGTGCCTGGAAAGGGCCTGGGTCGGCTTTCTTT,CAWKGPGSAFF,NA,NA,TRBV30,TRBJ1-1
TGTGCCAGCAGCCCACAGGGGGATACGCAGTATTTT,CASSPQGDTQYF,NA,TRBD1,TRBV7-9,TRBJ2-3
TGTGCCAGCAGCTTGTCCTTGGCAGATGGCTACACCTTC,CASSLSLADGYTF,NA,NA,TRBV5-6,TRBJ1-2